This T cell receptor beta chain emerged from a study of identical twins (dated by TCRdb to 2015 to 2016). Describing the broader study: To test whether fetal clonotypes persist, this study deep-sequenced TCR alpha and beta repertoires from monozygotic twins, from unrelated adults of various ages, and from cord blood. Replicate twin experiments were performed at different times using different library preparation protocols to rule out contamination.

Cut back by 5 bases and 7 bases, the V and J ends lie 12 bases apart. There are 13 amino acids in the CDR3, from cysteine to phenylalanine inclusive. Left in the record is the CDR3 DNA by itself, 39 bases read in frame from the first base. CDR1 and CDR2 were assigned from the germline V gene as SGHTA and FQGNSA. What the research found in general, with its limitations: In monozygotic twins, out-of-frame TCR alpha sharing was systematically underestimated by recombination models, although the models agreed with sharing between unrelated individuals. Compared with coincidental sharing between unrelated individuals, out-of-frame TCR alpha sequences shared between twins had an excess of sequences with low generation probability. In beta out-of-frame sequences, excess twin sharing was weaker, because having fewer shared sequences lowered the signal-to-noise ratio. Invariant T cells such as MAIT and iNKT could partly confound zero-insertion analyses, although diverse VJ usage argued against such confounding for most clonotypes. Because the same donors could not be followed over many years, the conclusions relied on cross-sectional statistical analysis. Abundant cord blood beta clonotypes carried fewer insertions; young adult naive repertoires showed a weaker similar trend, while memory repertoires showed none.

At least ten counts were recorded for this clonotype. Its antigen is not yet known. No much larger clonotype is one base removed from it; base qualities were not supplied. Library method: 5' RACE. Reads for this sample came from an Illumina HiSeq 2000. Template switching added a universal primer binding site, and the final cDNA carried a unique molecular identifier that allowed TCR cDNA molecules to be counted accurately. Specific primers in the conserved constant-segment region were used to synthesize first-strand cDNA for the TCR alpha and beta chains. To control for contamination, each cDNA library was double barcoded with a SMART-Mk sample barcode plus Illumina barcodes. TruSeq adapter sequences, together with Illumina sample barcodes, were added in two successive PCR steps. Sequencing of the TCR alpha and beta cDNA libraries was done on the Illumina HiSeq platform using custom primers. On the authors' methods: Raw reads were processed with MiGEC to extract unique molecular identifiers, and MiXCR was used to determine CDR3 positions. For each individual, recombination models were inferred using an EM algorithm with the repgenHMM and IGoR tools. Shared clonotype analysis was performed with the tcR package in R, normalizing sharing by the product of cloneset sizes. To study raw recombination free of thymic and clonal selection effects, out-of-frame nonproductive sequences were analyzed. TCRdb trimmed the raw reads at Q25, called clones with MiXCR and kept productive beta chains. One record per CDR3 amino acid sequence lists the most common genes and DNA. TCRdb's processing, not the authors', yielded these V and J calls. Recorded for this sample are 250,000 or so distinct CDR3 sequences; 6.5% to 9.5% of them occurred a single time. The ten largest clones add up to around 3% of the sample.

All donors were healthy Caucasians. The twin cohort comprised three pairs of female monozygotic twins, all aged about 18 to 30 years. Positive isolation kits from Invitrogen were used to isolate CD4+ and CD8+ T cell populations. The sample also formed part of further work on yellow fever vaccine responses in identical twins. The second publication reports: The authors reported that the T cell response to vaccination in identical twins appeared partly convergent and partly personalized. The study precisely tracked vaccine-responding T cell clones in identical twins.

This receptor chain uses TRBV7-2 and TRBJ2-1; no D gene call is confident. The sequenced sample was CD8+ T cells sorted from blood. This receptor was identified in a woman between 18 and 29 years old in good health. CDR3 loop: CASSPIIMNEQFF. The DNA reads TGTGCCAGCAGCCCGATTATAATGAATGAGCAGTTCTTC.